This T cell receptor (beta chain) was sequenced during a study of blood T cell repertoires in COVID-19. Study-wide background: The study drew acute and convalescent COVID-19 samples from the United States, Italy and Spain.

As handled by the study authors: Using reference gene primer amplification, nucleated cell counts were estimated. The table came from immunoSEQ multiplex PCR; TCRdb's copy has only in-frame clones and leaves some out. V and J calls and clone size follow that table, whereas D and trimming were derived from the DNA. The table includes 60,000 to 85,000 clones, 65% to 90% detected once. Trimming left V 4 bases short and J 7 bases short, with 15 bases between. The germline gives CDR1 SGHRS, CDR2 YFSETQ. The CDR3 covers 15 residues. V usage is TRBV5-1 and J usage is TRBJ1-6; D may be TRBD1 (5 bases). The sequence was collected from a human donor in a cohort sampled during active COVID-19. Sequencing was performed on peripheral blood. DNA for the CDR3: TGCGCCAGCAGCAACACGGGACTCTCCAATTCACCCCTCCACTTT. Its protein is CASSNTGLSNSPLHF. Filled out from reference TRBV5-1 and TRBJ1-6, the complete variable domain reads KAGVTQTPRYLIKTRGQQVTLSCSPISGHRSVSWYQQTPGQGLQFLFEYFSETQRNKGNFPGRFSGRQFSNSRSEMNVSTLELGDSALYLCASSNTGLSNSPLHFGNGTRLTVT.